The T cell receptor (beta chain) described here comes from a study of T cell responses to AZD1222 COVID-19 vaccine. Study as a whole: Doses given second, at about 4 or about 12 weeks, were pooled.

Assay: immunoSEQ multiplex PCR; the TCRdb copy retains only in-frame clones and omits some. The sample contains 200,000 or so clones, just under 90% of which appear only once. CDR1 SGHRS and CDR2 YFSETQ come from the germline V gene. The V gene lost 0 bases and the J gene lost 0 bases, with 7 bases spanning the gap. There are 14 residues in the CDR3. This clone was observed a single time. Its antigen is not known. Study-wide findings and caveats: Possibly, clonal diversity was underestimated; donors were largely white British and included more females. Among spike-specific TCRs, nearly half reportedly target unmutated variant regions.

Here the sequenced sample was peripheral blood, taken on day 0 of AZD1222 vaccination. The clonotype comes from an adult in good health. This chain links TRBV5-1 with TRBJ2-7, with a possible D match to TRBD1 (5 bases). The CDR3 coding sequence is TGCGCCAGCAGCTTGGGGGGCTCCTCCTACGAGCAGTACTTC. Its translation is CASSLGGSSYEQYF.